This is a list of T cell receptor beta chains from one sample in a study of blood T cells in healthy people across ages. MiXCR was run by TCRdb on the 5' RACE reads, yielding one entry per CDR3 protein. The sample yields over 1.5 million distinct CDR3 sequences, around 48% seen once. The sequenced sample was blood. The receptors shown here come from a woman aged 40 to 50 in good health. Each CDR3 is given with its conserved first and last residue.

cdr3_length v_call cdr3_aa
15 TRBV12-3/TRBV12-4 CASSTTGVGTGELFF
11 TRBV29-1 CRTSEYNEQFF
17 TRBV10-3 CAISESLSGGTYNEQFF
15 TRBV6-2/TRBV6-3 CASSFGQGLQETQYF
13 TRBV4-1 CASSQSYSYEQYF
14 TRBV24-1 CATSGTDRAGEQYF
15 TRBV14 CASSQGGLILDEQYF
14 TRBV6-6 CASSYSNNLETQYF
16 TRBV5-6 CASSLARSQGNYGYTF
14 TRBV7-6 CASSLASTGKTQFF
12 TRBV27 CASSPRSNEQYF
14 TRBV11-2 CASSLREANEKLFF
15 TRBV5-6 CASSISGTGNSPLHF
14 TRBV7-9 CASSSPSGAETQYF
12 TRBV28 CASTRNLSEQFF
14 TRBV9 CASNIQGFGNTQYF
13 TRBV28 CASTSSGQETQYF
15 TRBV18 CASSSGQGAHNEQFF
14 TRBV6-5 CASTVGGFQETQYF
13 TRBV20-1 CSAPTGQWDGYTF
16 TRBV27 CASSSGYRDFQETQYF
15 TRBV28 CASSFPGTGANVLTF
16 TRBV5-1 CASSLEGCSGANVLTF
17 TRBV9 CASSVVGQGTTNEKLFF
18 TRBV5-1 CASSLKRGAFRDTDTQYF
18 TRBV12-3/TRBV12-4 CASSSTPSGLRSRNEQFF
13 TRBV4-3 CASSQFRGNGYTF
17 TRBV7-2 CASSLAVAGSSTDTQYF
15 TRBV27 CASSYGQGARETQYF
19 TRBV2 CASSPWGHRDRANTGELFF
16 TRBV15 CATSRVELAGVDTQYF
16 TRBV5-1 CASSSGSTGGVHEQYF
13 TRBV4-1 CASSQWEVETQYF
12 TRBV10-3 CAISEIRQGQYF
15 TRBV2 CASSERGFSYNEQYF
16 TRBV2 CASSAGLATSTDTQYF
16 TRBV5-5 CASSLVGQGLANEQFF
17 TRBV13 CASSLDPLAGGLNEQFF
16 TRBV4-1 CASSQVPGRDQETQYF
18 TRBV10-3 CAISDRSGRGGGYNEQFF
12 TRBV29-1 CSGVYYTDTQYF
14 TRBV6-2/TRBV6-3 CASTDPGVAYEQYF
16 TRBV6-5 CASSYSRASGIETQYF
17 TRBV7-9 CASSLASGWNANYGYTF
13 TRBV20-1 CSARRTSAYEQYF
15 TRBV5-4 CASGLAGGRADEQFF
13 TRBV10-3 CAISESSGVAQYF
11 TRBV27 CASRNTYEQYF
16 TRBV24-1 CATSDGQGSRSNEQFF
13 TRBV6-1 CASPTGIGETQYF
13 TRBV27 CASIERGGETQYF
13 TRBV5-1 CACVKDIGHEQYF
15 TRBV3-1 CASTGAPGLIYGYTF
15 TRBV2 CASRGTGEGGQPQHF
15 TRBV5-1 CASSLAGGQSYEQYF